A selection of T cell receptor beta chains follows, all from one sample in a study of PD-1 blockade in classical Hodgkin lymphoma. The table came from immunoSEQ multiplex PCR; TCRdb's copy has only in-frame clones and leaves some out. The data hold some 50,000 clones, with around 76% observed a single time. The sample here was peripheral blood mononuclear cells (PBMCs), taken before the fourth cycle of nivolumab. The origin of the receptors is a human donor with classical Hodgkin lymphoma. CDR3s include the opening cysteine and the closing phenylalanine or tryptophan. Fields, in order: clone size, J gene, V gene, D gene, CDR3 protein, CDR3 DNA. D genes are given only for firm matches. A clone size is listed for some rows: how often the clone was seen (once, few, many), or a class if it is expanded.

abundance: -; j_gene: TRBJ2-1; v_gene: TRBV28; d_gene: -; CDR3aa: CASSFPTRPEQFF; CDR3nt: TGTGCCAGCAGTTTCCCCACTAGACCTGAGCAGTTCTTC
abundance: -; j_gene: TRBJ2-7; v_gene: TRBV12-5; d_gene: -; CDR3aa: CASDLLRPEFSYEQYF; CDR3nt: TGTGCTAGTGACCTCCTAAGGCCAGAGTTCTCCTACGAGCAGTACTTC
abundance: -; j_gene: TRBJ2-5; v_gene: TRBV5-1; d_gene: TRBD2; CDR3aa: CASSPGLAGETQYF; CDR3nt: TGCGCCAGCAGCCCGGGACTAGCGGGAGAGACCCAGTACTTC
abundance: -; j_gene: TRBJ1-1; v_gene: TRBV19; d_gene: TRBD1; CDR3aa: CASSYRGSTEAFF; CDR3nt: TGTGCCAGTAGTTACAGGGGGAGCACTGAAGCTTTCTTT
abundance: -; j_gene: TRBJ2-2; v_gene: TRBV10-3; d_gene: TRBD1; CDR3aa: CALGDRANTGELFF; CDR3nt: TGTGCCCTAGGGGACAGAGCGAACACCGGGGAGCTGTTTTTT
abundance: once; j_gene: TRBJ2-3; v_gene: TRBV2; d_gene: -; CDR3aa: CASGGGVTDTQYF; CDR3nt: TGTGCCAGCGGGGGTGGAGTAACAGATACGCAGTATTTT
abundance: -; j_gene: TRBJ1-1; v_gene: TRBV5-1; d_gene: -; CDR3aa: CASSSSVGGNTEAFF; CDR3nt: TGCGCCAGCAGCTCCTCGGTTGGGGGGAACACTGAAGCTTTCTTT
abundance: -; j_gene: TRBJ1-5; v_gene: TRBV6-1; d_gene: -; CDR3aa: CASSTRGAEPQHF; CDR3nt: TGTGCCAGCAGCACCAGGGGAGCCGAGCCCCAGCATTTT
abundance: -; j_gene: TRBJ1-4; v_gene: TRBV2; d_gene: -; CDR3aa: CASSDTSTNEKLFF; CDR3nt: TGTGCCAGCAGTGACACATCAACTAATGAAAAACTGTTTTTT
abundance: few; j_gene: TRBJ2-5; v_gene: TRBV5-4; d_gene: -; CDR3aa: CASSPRGAETQYF; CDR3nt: TGCGCCAGCAGCCCTCGGGGTGCAGAGACCCAGTACTTC
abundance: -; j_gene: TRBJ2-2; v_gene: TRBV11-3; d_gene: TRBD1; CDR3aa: CASSRTGVSTGELFF; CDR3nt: TGTGCCAGCAGTCGGACAGGGGTCAGTACCGGGGAGCTGTTTTTT
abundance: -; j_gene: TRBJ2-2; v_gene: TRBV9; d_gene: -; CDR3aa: CASSVAVGTGELFF; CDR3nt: TGTGCCAGCAGCGTAGCAGTGGGGACCGGGGAGCTGTTTTTT
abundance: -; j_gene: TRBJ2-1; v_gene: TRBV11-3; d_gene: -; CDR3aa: CASSLVISLSNEQFF; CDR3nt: TGTGCCAGCAGCTTAGTTATTAGCCTAAGCAATGAGCAGTTCTTC
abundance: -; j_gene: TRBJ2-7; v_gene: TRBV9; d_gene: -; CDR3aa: CASSQGPRRGGYEQYF; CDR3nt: TGTGCCAGCAGCCAAGGCCCGAGGCGGGGCGGATACGAGCAGTACTTC
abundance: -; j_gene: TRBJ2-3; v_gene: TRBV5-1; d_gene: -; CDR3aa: CASSLDARPDTQYF; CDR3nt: TGCGCCAGCAGCTTGGATGCCCGACCTGATACGCAGTATTTT
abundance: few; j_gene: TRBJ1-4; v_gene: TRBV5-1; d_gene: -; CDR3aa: CASSLDRAGEKLFF; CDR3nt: TGCGCCAGCAGCTTGGACAGGGCGGGTGAAAAACTGTTTTTT
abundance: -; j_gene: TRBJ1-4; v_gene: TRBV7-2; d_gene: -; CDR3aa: CASSRRGGEKLFF; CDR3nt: TGTGCCAGCAGCCGACGAGGAGGAGAAAAACTGTTTTTT
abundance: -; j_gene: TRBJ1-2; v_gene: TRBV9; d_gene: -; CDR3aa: CASSVTNYGYTF; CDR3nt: TGTGCCAGCAGCGTAACTAACTATGGCTACACCTTC
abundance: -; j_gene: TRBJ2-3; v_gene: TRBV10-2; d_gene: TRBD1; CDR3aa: CASDNPGTGGSDTQYF; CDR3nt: TGCGCCAGCGATAACCCCGGGACAGGGGGTTCAGATACGCAGTATTTT
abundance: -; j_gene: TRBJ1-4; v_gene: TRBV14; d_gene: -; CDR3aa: CASSPTGSTNEKLFF; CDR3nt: TGTGCCAGCAGCCCAACAGGGTCCACTAATGAAAAACTGTTTTTT
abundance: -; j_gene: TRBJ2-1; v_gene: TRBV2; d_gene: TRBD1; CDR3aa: CASKVTGTGAPNEQFF; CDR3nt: TGTGCCAGCAAGGTGACCGGGACAGGGGCTCCCAATGAGCAGTTCTTC
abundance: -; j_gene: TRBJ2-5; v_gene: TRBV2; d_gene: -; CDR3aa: CASSERGGSGEETQYF; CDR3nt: TGTGCCAGCAGTGAAAGAGGAGGTTCAGGGGAAGAGACCCAGTACTTC
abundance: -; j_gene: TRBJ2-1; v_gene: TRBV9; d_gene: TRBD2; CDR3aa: CASSVELAGNNEQFF; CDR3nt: TGTGCCAGCAGCGTAGAACTAGCGGGCAACAATGAGCAGTTCTTC
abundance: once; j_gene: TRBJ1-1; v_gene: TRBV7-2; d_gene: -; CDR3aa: CASSLNWGNTEAFF; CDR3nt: TGTGCCAGCAGCTTAAATTGGGGGAACACTGAAGCTTTCTTT
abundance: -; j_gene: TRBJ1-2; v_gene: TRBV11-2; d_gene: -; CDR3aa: CASSLPGNYGYTF; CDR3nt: TGTGCCAGCAGCTTACCGGGTAACTATGGCTACACCTTC
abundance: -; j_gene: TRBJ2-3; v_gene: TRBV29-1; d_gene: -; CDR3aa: CSVEDRRGFADTQYF; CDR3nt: TGCAGCGTTGAAGATCGCAGGGGTTTCGCAGATACGCAGTATTTT
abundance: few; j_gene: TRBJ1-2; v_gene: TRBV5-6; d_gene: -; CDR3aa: CASSLNAGGYTF; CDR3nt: TGTGCCAGCAGCTTGAATGCCGGTGGCTACACCTTC
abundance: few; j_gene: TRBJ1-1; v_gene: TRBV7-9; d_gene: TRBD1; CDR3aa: CASSFGTGPEAFF; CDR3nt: TGTGCCAGCAGCTTTGGGACAGGACCCGAAGCTTTCTTT
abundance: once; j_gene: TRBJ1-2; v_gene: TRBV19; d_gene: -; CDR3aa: CASTKGYDYGYTF; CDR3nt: TGTGCCAGTACAAAGGGGTACGACTATGGCTACACCTTC
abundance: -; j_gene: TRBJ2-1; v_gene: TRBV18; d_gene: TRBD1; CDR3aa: CASSPYWTGGNEQFF; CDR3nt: TGTGCCAGCTCACCATATTGGACAGGGGGCAATGAGCAGTTCTTC
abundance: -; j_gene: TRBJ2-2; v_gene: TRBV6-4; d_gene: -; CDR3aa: CASSDEGSRDTGELFF; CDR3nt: TGTGCCAGCAGTGACGAGGGGAGTAGGGACACCGGGGAGCTGTTTTTT
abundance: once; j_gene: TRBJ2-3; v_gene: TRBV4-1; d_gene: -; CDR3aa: CASRKLGSDDTQYF; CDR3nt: TGCGCCAGCAGAAAACTAGGGTCCGATGATACGCAGTATTTT
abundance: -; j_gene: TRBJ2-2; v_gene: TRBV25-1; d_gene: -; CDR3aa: CASSDRAATGELFF; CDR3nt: TGTGCCAGCAGTGATCGGGCCGCCACCGGGGAGCTGTTTTTT
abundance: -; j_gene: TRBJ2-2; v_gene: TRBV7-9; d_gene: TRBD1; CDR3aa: CASSLRVTGLNTGELFF; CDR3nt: TGTGCCAGCAGCTTAAGAGTGACAGGGCTAAACACCGGGGAGCTGTTTTTT
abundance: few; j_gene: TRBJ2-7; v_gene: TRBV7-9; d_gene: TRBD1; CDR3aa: CASSRTGVDYEQYF; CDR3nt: TGTGCCAGCAGCCGTACAGGGGTAGACTACGAGCAGTACTTC
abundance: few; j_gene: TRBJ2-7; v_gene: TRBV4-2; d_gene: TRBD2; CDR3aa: CASRSWGGQAYEQYF; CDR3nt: TGTGCCAGCAGAAGTTGGGGGGGTCAGGCCTACGAGCAGTACTTC
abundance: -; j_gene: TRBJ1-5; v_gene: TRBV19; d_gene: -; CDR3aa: CASGRPGYSNQPQHF; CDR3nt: TGTGCCAGTGGACGCCCGGGGTATAGCAATCAGCCCCAGCATTTT
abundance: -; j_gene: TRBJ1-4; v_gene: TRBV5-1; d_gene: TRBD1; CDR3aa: CASSLARDREGEKLFF; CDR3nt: TGCGCCAGCAGCTTAGCCAGGGACAGGGAAGGGGAAAAACTGTTTTTT
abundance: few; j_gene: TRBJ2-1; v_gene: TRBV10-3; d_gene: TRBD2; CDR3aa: CATRTSGVELSEQFF; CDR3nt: TGTGCCACCCGGACTAGCGGGGTCGAATTGAGTGAGCAGTTCTTC
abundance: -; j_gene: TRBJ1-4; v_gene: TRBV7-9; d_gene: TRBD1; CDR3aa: CASSSGQGVANEKLFF; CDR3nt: TGTGCCAGCAGCTCGGGACAGGGGGTGGCTAATGAAAAACTGTTTTTT
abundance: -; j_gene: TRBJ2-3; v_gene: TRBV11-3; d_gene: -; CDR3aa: CASSLLSSSADTQYF; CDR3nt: TGTGCCAGCAGCCTCCTTAGTTCCAGCGCAGATACGCAGTATTTT
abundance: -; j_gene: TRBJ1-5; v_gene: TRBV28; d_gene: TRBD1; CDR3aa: CASSYAGGGQPQHF; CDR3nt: TGTGCCAGCAGTTATGCAGGGGGCGGGCAGCCCCAGCATTTT
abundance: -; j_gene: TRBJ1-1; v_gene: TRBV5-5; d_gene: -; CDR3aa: CASKTANTEAFF; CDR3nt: TGTGCCAGCAAGACAGCGAACACTGAAGCTTTCTTT
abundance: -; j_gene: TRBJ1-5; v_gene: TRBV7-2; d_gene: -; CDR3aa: CASSLDNQPQHF; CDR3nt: TGTGCCAGCAGCTTAGATAATCAGCCCCAGCATTTT
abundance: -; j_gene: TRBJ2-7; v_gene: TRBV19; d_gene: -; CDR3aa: CASRGTSAYEQYF; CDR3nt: TGTGCCAGTAGAGGGACGTCCGCCTACGAGCAGTACTTC
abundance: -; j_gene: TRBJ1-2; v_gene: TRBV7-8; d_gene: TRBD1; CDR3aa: CASSLYRGSTDGYTF; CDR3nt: TGTGCCAGCAGCTTATACAGGGGTTCTACAGATGGCTACACCTTC
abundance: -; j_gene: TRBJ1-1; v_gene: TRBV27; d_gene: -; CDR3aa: CASRGKGGRAFF; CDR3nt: TGTGCCAGCAGGGGAAAGGGAGGTAGAGCTTTCTTT
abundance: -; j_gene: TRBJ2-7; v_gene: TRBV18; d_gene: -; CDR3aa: CASSPGGPYEQYF; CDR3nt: TGTGCCAGCTCACCAGGCGGGCCCTACGAGCAGTACTTC
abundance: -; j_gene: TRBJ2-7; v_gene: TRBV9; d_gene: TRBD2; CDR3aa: CASSPGGLGYEQYF; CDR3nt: TGTGCCAGCAGCCCGGGGGGACTGGGCTACGAGCAGTACTTC
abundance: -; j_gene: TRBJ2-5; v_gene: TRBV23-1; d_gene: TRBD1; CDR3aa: CASITDRGETQYF; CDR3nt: TGCGCCAGCATCACCGACAGGGGCGAGACCCAGTACTTC
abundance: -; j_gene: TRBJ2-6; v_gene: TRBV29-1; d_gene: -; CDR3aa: CSGVDSAGANVLTF; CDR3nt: TGCAGCGGGGTGGACTCGGCTGGGGCCAACGTCCTGACTTTC
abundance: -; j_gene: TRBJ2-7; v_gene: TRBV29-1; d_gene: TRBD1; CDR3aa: CSVAGQGARIHEQYF; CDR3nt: TGCAGCGTTGCGGGTCAGGGGGCGCGAATCCACGAGCAGTACTTC
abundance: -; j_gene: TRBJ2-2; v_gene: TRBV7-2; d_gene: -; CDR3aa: CASSRDTNTGELFF; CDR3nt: TGTGCCTCCTCCCGGGACACCAACACCGGGGAGCTGTTTTTT
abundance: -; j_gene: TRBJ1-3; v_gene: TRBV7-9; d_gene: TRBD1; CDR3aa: CASSLDRRDTIYF; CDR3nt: TGTGCCAGCAGCTTGGACAGGAGGGACACCATATATTTT
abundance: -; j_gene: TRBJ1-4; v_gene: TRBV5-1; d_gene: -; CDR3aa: CASSSPGRDNEKLFF; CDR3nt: TGCGCCAGCAGCTCCCCGGGACGGGATAATGAAAAACTGTTTTTT
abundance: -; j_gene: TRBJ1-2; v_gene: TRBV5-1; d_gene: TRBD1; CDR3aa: CASSLDTTGGIGGYTF; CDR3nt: TGCGCCAGCAGCTTGGATACGACAGGGGGAATTGGTGGCTACACCTTC
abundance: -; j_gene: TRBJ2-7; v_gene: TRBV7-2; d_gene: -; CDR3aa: CASSPERAKPYEQYF; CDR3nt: TGTGCCAGCAGCCCCGAGCGGGCGAAACCCTACGAGCAGTACTTC
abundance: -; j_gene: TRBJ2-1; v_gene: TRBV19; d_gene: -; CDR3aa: CASTPFFPGNEQFF; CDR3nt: TGTGCCAGTACCCCCTTTTTCCCTGGAAATGAGCAGTTCTTC